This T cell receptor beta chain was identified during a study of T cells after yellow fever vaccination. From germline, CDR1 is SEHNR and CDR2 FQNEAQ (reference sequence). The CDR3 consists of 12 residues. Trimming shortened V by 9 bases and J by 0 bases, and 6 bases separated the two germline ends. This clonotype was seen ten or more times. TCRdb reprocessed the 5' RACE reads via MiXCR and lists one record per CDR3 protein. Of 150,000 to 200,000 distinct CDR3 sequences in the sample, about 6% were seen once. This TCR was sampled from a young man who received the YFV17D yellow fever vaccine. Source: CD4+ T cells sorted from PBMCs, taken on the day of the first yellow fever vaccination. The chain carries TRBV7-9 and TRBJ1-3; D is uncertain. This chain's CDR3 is CASSGSGNTIYF. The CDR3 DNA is TGTGCCAGTTCAGGCTCTGGAAACACCATATATTTT.